This T cell receptor beta chain was captured in a study of T-cell reconstitution after alpha-beta-depleted transplantation in children. The CDR3 length is 14 residues. Germline trimming cut 4 bases from V and 11 bases from J; bases unmatched to any gene: 11. CDR1 and CDR2 (germline): SEHNR, FQNEAQ (reference sequence). This clonotype has only a few counts. Preparation of the TCRbeta library was carried out with unique molecular identifiers. TCRdb ran MiXCR on the PCR reads and lists one entry per CDR3 protein. The repertoire includes 500,000 to 600,000 distinct CDR3 sequences, around 17% of them detected once, and roughly 3.3% sits in the top ten.

The genes are TRBV7-9 and TRBJ2-1; 7 bases align to TRBD1. Here the sequenced sample was PBMCs from the stem cell graft donor, taken from the stem cell graft. The clonotype originates from a human donor who donated a stem cell graft to a child with acute lymphoblastic leukemia. The CDR3 DNA follows: TGTGCCAGCAGCTCAACAAGACAGGGCACTAAGCAGTTCTTC. This encodes CASSSTRQGTKQFF.